One and the same sample provided the 10 T cell receptor beta chains below, sequenced in a study of OX40 agonist ivuxolimab in advanced cancers. Profiled with immunoSEQ multiplex PCR; TCRdb holds only in-frame clones, not every one. The sample lists roughly 90,000 clones, roughly 85% occurring once. The input for sequencing was CD4+ or CD8+ T cells sorted from blood, taken in a trial of the OX40 agonist ivuxolimab. These TCRs come from an adult with an advanced solid tumor such as melanoma, head and neck, liver or kidney cancer.

The CDR3 protein is CASSQNQETQYF. CDR3 bases: TGTGCCAGCAGCCAAAACCAAGAGACCCAGTACTTC. The chain uses TRBV7-9 and TRBJ2-5; D gene ambiguous. Trimming pared 5 bases from V and 0 bases from J, leaving 4 bases between. Germline CDR1 SEHNR, CDR2 FQNEAQ (reference sequence). There are 12 residues in the CDR3.

This sequence joins TRBV2 and TRBJ2-7, with D perhaps matching TRBD2 (5 bases). The CDR3 runs 14 residues. V was shortened by 7 bases and J by 5 bases, with 18 bases between the two germline ends. The germline CDR1 and CDR2 sequences are SNHLY and FYNNEI. The CDR3 bases are TGTGCCAGCACCGAACGGAGGACTTCGGACGAGCAGTACTTC. This encodes CASTERRTSDEQYF.

The V call is TRBV7-3, the J call TRBJ2-3, with 7 bases matching TRBD1. V was pared by 5 bases and J by 8 bases, with 16 bases of the junction left unmatched. Germline V gene data show CDR1 as SGHTA and CDR2 as FQGTGA. The CDR3 is made up of 16 amino acids. The CDR3 reads CASSARDRGAGGTQYF. The CDR3 DNA reads as TGTGCCAGCAGCGCCCGGGACCGCGGCGCAGGGGGTACGCAGTATTTT.

The chain uses TRBV18 and TRBJ2-2; 7 nucleotides line up with TRBD1. Trimming at V came to 6 bases and at J to 4 bases, leaving 8 bases not matched to a gene. The CDR3 contains 15 residues. The germline V gene encodes CDR1 KGHSH and CDR2 LQKENI. The chain's CDR3 is CASSTQGTGTGELFF. The DNA for the CDR3 is TGTGCCAGCTCTACACAGGGGACGGGCACCGGGGAGCTGTTTTTT.

This rearrangement joins TRBV25-1 to TRBJ2-2; TRBD1 matches at 9 bases. The V gene's germline CDR1 is MGHDK and CDR2 SYGVNS. The CDR3 contains 16 residues. Trimming cost V 5 bases and J 6 bases; bases outside gene matches: 10. Written as DNA, the CDR3 is TGTGCCAGCAGTAATCGGCGGGACAGGGCCCCCGGGGAGCTGTTTTTT. Its protein is CASSNRRDRAPGELFF.

The V gene is TRBV7-6, the J gene TRBJ1-5; D uncertain. Per germline, CDR1 SGHVS and CDR2 FNYEAQ. This CDR3 comprises 15 residues. V gave up 5 bases and J gave up 1 base, with 12 bases separating them. The CDR3: CASSITGRSNQPQHF. The DNA for the CDR3 is TGTGCCAGCAGCATTACCGGGAGAAGCAATCAGCCCCAGCATTTT.

Written as DNA, the CDR3 is TGTGCCAGCAGCTTATACTCGGGACAGTCCTACAATGAGCAGTTCTTC. The encoded protein is CASSLYSGQSYNEQFF. The rearrangement uses TRBV7-9 and TRBJ2-1; 7 bases match TRBD1. V lost 2 bases, J lost 1 base, and 5 bases stayed unmatched. CDR3 length equals 16 residues. The V gene's germline CDR1 is SEHNR and CDR2 FQNEAQ (reference sequence).

V is TRBV9 and J is TRBJ2-6, with TRBD1 identical over 11 bases. The V gene's germline CDR1 is SGDLS and CDR2 YYNGEE. J was trimmed by 1 base and V by 4 bases; bases with no gene match: 10. This CDR3 is 19 amino acids long. This CDR3 is CASSYNGQGAFSGANVLTF. CDR3 nucleotides: TGTGCCAGCAGCTACAACGGACAGGGGGCATTTTCTGGGGCCAACGTCCTGACTTTC.

The chain combines TRBV11-3 with TRBJ2-7; D gene unclear. This CDR3 is 13 amino acids long. Trimming stripped 5 bases from V and 5 bases from J, with 13 bases between. The V gene's germline CDR1 is SGHNT and CDR2 YENEEA. CDR3 amino acids: CASSPPTSDEQYF. Here the CDR3 DNA reads TGTGCCAGCAGCCCTCCGACGTCCGACGAGCAGTACTTC.

The V call is TRBV5-1, the J call TRBJ2-5, with TRBD2 matching over 10 bases. The CDR3 sequence is 15 residues long. Germline assignment: CDR1 SGHRS and CDR2 YFSETQ. The V segment lost 1 base and the J segment 2 bases; nucleotides outside the gene matches: 2. CDR3 DNA: TGCGCCAGCAGCTTGAGGGGACTAGCGCAAGAGACCCAGTACTTC. Its translation: CASSLRGLAQETQYF.